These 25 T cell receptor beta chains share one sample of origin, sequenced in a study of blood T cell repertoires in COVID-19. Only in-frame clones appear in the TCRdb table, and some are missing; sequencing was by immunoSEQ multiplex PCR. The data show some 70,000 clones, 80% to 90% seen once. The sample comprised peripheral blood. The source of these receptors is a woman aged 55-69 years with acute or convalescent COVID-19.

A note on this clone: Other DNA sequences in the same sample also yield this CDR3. The CDR3 nucleotides are TGTGCCAGCTCACCCGATCGAGGATATGGCTACACCTTC. The encoded protein is CASSPDRGYGYTF. The chain is built from TRBV18 and TRBJ1-2, with D unresolved. CDR1 is KGHSH and CDR2 is LQKENI in the germline V gene. This CDR3 spans 13 amino acids. The V end lost 3 bases, the J end lost 5 bases, and 10 bases lay between the germline ends.

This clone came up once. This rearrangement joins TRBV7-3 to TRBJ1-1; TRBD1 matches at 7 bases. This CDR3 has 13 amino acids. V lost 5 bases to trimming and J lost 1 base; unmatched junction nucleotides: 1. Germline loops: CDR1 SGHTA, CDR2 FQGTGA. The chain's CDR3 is CASSRQGNTEAFF. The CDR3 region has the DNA TGTGCCAGCAGCCGACAGGGGAACACTGAAGCTTTCTTT.

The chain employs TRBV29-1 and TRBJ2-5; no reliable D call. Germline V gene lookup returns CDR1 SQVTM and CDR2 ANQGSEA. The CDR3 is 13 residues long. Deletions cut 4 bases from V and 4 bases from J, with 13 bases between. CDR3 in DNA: TGCAGCGTTGTCCAGACTTCGGGAGAGACCCAGTACTTC. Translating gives CSVVQTSGETQYF.

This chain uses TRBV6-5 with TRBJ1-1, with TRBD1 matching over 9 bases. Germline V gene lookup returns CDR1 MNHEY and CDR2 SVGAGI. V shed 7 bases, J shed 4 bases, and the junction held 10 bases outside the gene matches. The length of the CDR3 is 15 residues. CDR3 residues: CASTPDRGRSTEAFF. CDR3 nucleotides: TGTGCCAGCACCCCGGACAGGGGACGGAGCACTGAAGCTTTCTTT.

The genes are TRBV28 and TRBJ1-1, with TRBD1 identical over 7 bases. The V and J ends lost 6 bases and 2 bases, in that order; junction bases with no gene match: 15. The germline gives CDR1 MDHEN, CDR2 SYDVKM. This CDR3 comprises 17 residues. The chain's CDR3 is CASSLLPGQGGNTEAFF. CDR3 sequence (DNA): TGTGCCAGCAGCTTGCTTCCAGGGCAGGGGGGTAACACTGAAGCTTTCTTT.

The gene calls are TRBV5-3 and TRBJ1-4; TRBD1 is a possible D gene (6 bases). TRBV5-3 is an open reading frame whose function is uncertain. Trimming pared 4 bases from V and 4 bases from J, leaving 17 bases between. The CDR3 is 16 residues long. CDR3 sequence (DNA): TGTGCCAGAAGCCTCGGGTCGGGGGGCGTTAATGAAAAACTGTTTTTT. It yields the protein CARSLGSGGVNEKLFF.

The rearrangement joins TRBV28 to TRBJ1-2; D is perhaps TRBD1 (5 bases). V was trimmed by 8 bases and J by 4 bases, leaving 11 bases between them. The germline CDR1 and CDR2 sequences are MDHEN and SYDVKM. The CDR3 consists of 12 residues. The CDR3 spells CASWWGGYGYTF. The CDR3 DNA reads TGTGCCAGCTGGTGGGGGGGCTATGGCTACACCTTC.

The CDR3 region is CATSRAGQGHNQPQHF. CDR3 coding DNA: TGTGCCACCAGCAGAGCCGGACAGGGTCACAATCAGCCCCAGCATTTT. V and J are TRBV15 and TRBJ1-5; 8 nucleotides agree with TRBD1. The ends lost 1 base at V and 3 bases at J; junction bases unmatched: 5. Germline CDR1 reads LNHNV; CDR2 reads YYDKDF (reference sequence). This CDR3 contains 16 residues.

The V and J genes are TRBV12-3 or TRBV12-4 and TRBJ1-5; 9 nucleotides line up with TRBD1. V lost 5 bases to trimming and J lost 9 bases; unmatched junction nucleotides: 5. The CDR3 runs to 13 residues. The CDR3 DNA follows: TGTGCCAGCAGTCGGACAGGGGAGAGGCCCCAGCATTTT. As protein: CASSRTGERPQHF.

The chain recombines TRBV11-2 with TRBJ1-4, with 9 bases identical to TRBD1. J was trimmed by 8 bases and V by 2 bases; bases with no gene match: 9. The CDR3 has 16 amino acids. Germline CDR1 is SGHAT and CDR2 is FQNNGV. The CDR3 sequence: CASSLSRTGAREKLFF. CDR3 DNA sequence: TGTGCCAGCAGCTTATCCAGGACAGGGGCGAGGGAAAAACTGTTTTTT. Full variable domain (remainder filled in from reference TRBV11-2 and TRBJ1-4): EAGVAQSPRYKIIEKRQSVAFWCNPISGHATLYWYQQILGQGPKLLIQFQNNGVVDDSQLPKDRFSAERLKGVDSTLKIQPAKLEDSAVYLCASSLSRTGAREKLFFGSGTQLSVL.

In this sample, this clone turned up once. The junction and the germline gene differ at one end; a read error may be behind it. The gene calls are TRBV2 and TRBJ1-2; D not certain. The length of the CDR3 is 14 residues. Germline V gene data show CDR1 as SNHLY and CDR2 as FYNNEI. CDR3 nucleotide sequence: TGTGCCAGCAGTGAATTACGAGACAAAAGCCCAAATGTCTTC. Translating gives CASSELRDKSPNVF.

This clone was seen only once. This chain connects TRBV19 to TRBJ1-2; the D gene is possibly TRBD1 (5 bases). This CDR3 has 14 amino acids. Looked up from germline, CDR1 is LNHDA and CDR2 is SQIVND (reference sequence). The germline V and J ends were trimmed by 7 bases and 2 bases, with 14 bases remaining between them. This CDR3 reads CASTPTARNYGYTF. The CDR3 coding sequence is TGTGCCAGTACCCCGACAGCACGGAACTATGGCTACACCTTC.

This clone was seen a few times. DNA of the CDR3: TGTGCCATCAGTCCGGGACTAAACACTGAAGCTTTCTTT. Amino acid sequence: CAISPGLNTEAFF. The V gene is TRBV10-3, the J gene TRBJ1-1; D is possibly TRBD1 (5 bases). Trimming removed 5 bases from V and 2 bases from J, with 9 bases in between. CDR1 is ENHRY and CDR2 is SYGVKD in the germline V gene. The CDR3 covers 13 residues.

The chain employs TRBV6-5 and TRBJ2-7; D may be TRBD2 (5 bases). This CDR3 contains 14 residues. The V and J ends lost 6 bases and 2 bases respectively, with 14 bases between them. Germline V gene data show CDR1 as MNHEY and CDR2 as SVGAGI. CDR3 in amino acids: CASSRTAGTYEQYF. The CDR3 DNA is TGTGCCAGCAGCAGGACCGCGGGTACCTACGAGCAGTACTTC.

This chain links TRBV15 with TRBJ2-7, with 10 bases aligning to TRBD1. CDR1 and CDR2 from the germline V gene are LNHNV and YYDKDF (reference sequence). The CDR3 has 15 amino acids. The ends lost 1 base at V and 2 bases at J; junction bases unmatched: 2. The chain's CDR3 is CATSRGGQGAYEQYF. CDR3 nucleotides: TGTGCCACCAGCAGAGGCGGACAGGGGGCCTACGAGCAGTACTTC.

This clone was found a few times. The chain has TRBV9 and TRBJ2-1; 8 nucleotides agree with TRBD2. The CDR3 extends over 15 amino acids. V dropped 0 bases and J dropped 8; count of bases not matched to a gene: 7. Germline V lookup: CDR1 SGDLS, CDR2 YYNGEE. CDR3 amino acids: CASSVGTSTGDEQFF. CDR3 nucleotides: TGTGCCAGCAGCGTAGGGACTAGCACTGGGGATGAGCAGTTCTTC.

CDR3 region: CASSLSGVVDQPYEQYF. CDR3 DNA sequence: TGTGCCAGCAGTTTATCGGGCGTTGTAGACCAGCCCTACGAGCAGTACTTC. This sequence joins TRBV27 and TRBJ2-7; D is unclear. Germline V CDR1 and CDR2: MNHEY, SMNVEV (reference sequence). The V end lost 0 bases, the J end lost 2 bases, and 17 bases lay between the germline ends. The CDR3 totals 17 residues.

The CDR3, as DNA: TGTGCCAGCAGTTTATCCCCGCAGGAAGCTTTCTTT. Residues: CASSLSPQEAFF. The chain recombines TRBV28 with TRBJ1-1; D remains ambiguous. The germline V gene encodes CDR1 MDHEN and CDR2 SYDVKM. The V end was cut by 1 base, the J end by 8 bases, with 8 bases between. This CDR3 comprises 12 residues.

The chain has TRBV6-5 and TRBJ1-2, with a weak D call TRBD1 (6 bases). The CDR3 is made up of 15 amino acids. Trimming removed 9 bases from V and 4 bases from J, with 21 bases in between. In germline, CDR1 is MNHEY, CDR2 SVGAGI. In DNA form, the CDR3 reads TGTGCCAGTTACGGATGGACAGCCGGCGGCTATGGCTACACCTTC. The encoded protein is CASYGWTAGGYGYTF.

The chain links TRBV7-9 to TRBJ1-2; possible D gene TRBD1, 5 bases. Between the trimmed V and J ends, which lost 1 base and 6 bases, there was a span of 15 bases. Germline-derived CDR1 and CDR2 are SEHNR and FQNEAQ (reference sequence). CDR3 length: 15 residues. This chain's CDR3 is CASSLDYSGINGYTF. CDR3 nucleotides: TGTGCCAGCAGCTTAGATTATTCAGGGATCAATGGCTACACCTTC.

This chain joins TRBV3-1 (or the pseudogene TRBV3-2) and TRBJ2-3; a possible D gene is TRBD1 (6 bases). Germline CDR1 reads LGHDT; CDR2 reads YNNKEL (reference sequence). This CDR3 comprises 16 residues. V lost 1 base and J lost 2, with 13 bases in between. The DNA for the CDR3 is TGTGCCAGCAGCCAAGCCAGAACAGGGTTCACAGATACGCAGTATTTT. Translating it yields CASSQARTGFTDTQYF.

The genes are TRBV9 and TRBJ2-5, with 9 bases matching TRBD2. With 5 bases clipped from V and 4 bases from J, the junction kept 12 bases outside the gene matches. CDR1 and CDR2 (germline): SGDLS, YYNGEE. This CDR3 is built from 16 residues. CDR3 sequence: CASSPGSSGSLETQYF. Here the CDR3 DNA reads TGTGCCAGCAGTCCCGGGAGTAGCGGGAGTCTAGAGACCCAGTACTTC.

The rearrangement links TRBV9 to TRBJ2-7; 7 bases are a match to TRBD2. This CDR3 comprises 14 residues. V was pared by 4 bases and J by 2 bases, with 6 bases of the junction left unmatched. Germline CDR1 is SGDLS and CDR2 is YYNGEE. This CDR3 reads CASSKSSGAYEQYF. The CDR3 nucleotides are TGTGCCAGCAGCAAATCTAGCGGAGCCTACGAGCAGTACTTC.

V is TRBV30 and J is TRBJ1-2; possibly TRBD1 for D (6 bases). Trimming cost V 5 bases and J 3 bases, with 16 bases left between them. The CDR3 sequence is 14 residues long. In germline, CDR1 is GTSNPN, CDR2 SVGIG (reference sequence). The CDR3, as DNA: TGTGCCTGGTACAGGGAGCCCGAGGACTATGGCTACACCTTC. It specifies CAWYREPEDYGYTF.

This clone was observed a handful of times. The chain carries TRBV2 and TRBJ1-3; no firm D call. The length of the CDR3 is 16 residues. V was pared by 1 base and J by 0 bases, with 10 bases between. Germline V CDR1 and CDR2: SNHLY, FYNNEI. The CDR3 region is CASSEGEMISGNTIYF. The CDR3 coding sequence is TGTGCCAGCAGTGAAGGCGAGATGATCTCTGGAAACACCATATATTTT.